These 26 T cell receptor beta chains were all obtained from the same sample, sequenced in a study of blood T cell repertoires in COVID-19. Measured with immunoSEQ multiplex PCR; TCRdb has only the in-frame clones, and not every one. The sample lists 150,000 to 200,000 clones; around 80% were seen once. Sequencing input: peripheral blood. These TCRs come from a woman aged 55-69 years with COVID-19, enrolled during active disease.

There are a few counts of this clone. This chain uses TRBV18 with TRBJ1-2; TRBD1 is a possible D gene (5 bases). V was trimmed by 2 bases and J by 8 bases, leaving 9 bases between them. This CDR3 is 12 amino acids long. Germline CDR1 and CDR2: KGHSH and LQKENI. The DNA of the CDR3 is TGTGCCAGCTCACCAGCAGGGCGCGGCTACACCTTC. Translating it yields CASSPAGRGYTF.

The DNA for the CDR3 is TGTGCCAGCAGCCGGAGCGGGAGGGCCGAAGATACGCAGTATTTT. It yields the protein CASSRSGRAEDTQYF. This chain links TRBV7-2 with TRBJ2-3; TRBD2 aligns across 10 bases. V lost 5 bases to trimming and J lost 5 bases; unmatched junction nucleotides: 7. Germline V gene lookup returns CDR1 SGHTA and CDR2 FQGNSA. The CDR3 loop spans 15 amino acids.

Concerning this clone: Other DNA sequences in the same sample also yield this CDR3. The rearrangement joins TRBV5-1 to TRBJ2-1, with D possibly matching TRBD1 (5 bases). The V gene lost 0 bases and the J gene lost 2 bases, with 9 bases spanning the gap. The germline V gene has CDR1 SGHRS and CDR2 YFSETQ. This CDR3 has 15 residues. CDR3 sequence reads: CASSLGQGTYNEQFF. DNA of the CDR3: TGCGCCAGCAGCTTGGGTCAGGGAACCTACAATGAGCAGTTCTTC.

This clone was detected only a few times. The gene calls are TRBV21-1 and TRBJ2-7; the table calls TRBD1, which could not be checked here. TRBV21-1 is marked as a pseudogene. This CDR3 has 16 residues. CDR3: CASSKGNRGSSYEQYV. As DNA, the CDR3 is TGTGCCAGCAGCAAAGGAAACAGGGGAAGCTCCTACGAGCAGTACGTC.

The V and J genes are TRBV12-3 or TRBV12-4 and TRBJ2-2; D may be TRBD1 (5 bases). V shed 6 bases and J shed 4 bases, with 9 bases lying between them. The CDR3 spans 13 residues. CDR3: CASSLRVTGELFF. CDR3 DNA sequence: TGTGCCAGCAGCCTCAGGGTCACCGGGGAGCTGTTTTTT.

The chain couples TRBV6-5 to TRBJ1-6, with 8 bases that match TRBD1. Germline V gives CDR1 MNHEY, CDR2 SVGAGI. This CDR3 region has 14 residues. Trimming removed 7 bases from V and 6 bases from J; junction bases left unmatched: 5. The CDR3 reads CASKQGASNSPLHF. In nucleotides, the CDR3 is TGTGCCAGCAAGCAGGGGGCTTCTAATTCACCCCTCCACTTT.

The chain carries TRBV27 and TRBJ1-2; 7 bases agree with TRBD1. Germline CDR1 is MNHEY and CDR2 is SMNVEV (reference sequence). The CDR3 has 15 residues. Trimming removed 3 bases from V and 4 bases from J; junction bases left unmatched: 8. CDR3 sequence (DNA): TGTGCCAGCAGTTTTAGGGGGCGGGGTTCCTATGGCTACACCTTC. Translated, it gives CASSFRGRGSYGYTF.

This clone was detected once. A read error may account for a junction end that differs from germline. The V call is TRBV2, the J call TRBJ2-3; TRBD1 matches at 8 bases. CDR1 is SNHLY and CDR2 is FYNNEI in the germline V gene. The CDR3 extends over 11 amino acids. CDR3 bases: TGTGCCAGCAGAGGGACAGGTACGCAGTATTTT. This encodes CASRGTGTQYF.

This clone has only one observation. The CDR3 sequence is CASSSLTGTGLNEQYF. The CDR3 DNA is TGTGCCAGCAGCTCCCTGACCGGGACAGGGTTGAACGAGCAGTACTTC. This chain links TRBV28 with TRBJ2-7; 9 bases align to TRBD1. CDR1 MDHEN and CDR2 SYDVKM come from the germline V gene. V lost 6 bases to trimming and J lost 5 bases; unmatched junction nucleotides: 14. This CDR3 is 16 amino acids long.

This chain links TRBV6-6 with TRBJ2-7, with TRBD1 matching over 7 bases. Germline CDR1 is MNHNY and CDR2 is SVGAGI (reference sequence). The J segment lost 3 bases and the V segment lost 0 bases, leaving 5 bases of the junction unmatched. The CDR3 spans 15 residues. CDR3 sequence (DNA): TGTGCCAGCAGTTACTCCACAGGGGAATACTACGAGCAGTACGTC. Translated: CASSYSTGEYYEQYV.

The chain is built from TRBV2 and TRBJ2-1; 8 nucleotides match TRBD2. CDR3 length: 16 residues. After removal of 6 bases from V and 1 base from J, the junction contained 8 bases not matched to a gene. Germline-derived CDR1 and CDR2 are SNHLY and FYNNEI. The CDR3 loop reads CASSQYGGASYNEQFF. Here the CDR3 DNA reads TGTGCCAGCAGCCAATACGGGGGGGCTTCCTACAATGAGCAGTTCTTC.

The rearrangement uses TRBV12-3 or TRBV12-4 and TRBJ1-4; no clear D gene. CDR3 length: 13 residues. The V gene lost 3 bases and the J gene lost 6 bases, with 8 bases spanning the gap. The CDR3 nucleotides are TGTGCCAGCAGTTTTGAGACATATGAAAAACTGTTTTTT. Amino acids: CASSFETYEKLFF.

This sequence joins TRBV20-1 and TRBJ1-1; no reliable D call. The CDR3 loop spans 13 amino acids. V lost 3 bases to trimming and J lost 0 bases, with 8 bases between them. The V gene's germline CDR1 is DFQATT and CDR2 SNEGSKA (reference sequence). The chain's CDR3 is CSASSRVNTEAFF. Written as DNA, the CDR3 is TGCAGTGCTAGTTCAAGAGTGAACACTGAAGCTTTCTTT.

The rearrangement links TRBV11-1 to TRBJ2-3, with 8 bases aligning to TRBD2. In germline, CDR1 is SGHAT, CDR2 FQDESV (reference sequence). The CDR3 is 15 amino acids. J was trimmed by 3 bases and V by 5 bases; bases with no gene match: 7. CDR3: CASSAGGAGTDTQYF. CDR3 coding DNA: TGTGCCAGCAGCGCGGGGGGAGCGGGAACAGATACGCAGTATTTT. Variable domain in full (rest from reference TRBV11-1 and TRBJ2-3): EAEVAQSPRYKITEKSQAVAFWCDPISGHATLYWYRQILGQGPELLVQFQDESVVDDSQLPKDRFSAERLKGVDSTLKIQPAELGDSAMYLCASSAGGAGTDTQYFGPGTRLTVL.

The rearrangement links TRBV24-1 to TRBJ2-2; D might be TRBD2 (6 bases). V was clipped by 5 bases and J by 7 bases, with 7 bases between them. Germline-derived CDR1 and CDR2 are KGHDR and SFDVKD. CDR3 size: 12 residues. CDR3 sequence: CATSASVGELFF. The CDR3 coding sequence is TGTGCCACCAGTGCTAGCGTCGGGGAGCTGTTTTTT.

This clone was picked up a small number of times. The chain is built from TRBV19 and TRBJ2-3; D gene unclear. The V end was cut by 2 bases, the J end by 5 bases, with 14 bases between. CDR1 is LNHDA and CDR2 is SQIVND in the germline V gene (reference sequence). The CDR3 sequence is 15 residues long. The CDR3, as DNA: TGTGCCAGTAGTATAACAGTAAAGGCAGGAGATACGCAGTATTTT. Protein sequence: CASSITVKAGDTQYF.

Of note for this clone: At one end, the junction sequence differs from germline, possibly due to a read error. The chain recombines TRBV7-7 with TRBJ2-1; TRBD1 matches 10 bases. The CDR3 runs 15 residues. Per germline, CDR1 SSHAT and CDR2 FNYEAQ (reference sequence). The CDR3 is CASSSGQGAYNEQFF. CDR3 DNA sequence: TGTGCTAGCAGCTCTGGACAGGGGGCCTACAATGAGCAGTTCTTC. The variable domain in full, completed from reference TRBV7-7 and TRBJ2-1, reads GAGVSQSPRYKVTKRGQDVTLRCDPISSHATLYWYQQALGQGPEFLTYFNYEAQPDKSGLPSDRFSAERPEGSISTLTIQRTEQRDSAMYRCASSSGQGAYNEQFFGPGTRLTVL.

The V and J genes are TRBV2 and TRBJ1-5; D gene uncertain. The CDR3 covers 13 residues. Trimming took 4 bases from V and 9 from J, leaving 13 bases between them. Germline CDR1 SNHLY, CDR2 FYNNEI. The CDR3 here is CASSGYEGRPQHF. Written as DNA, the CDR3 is TGTGCCAGCAGTGGGTATGAGGGTCGGCCCCAGCATTTT.

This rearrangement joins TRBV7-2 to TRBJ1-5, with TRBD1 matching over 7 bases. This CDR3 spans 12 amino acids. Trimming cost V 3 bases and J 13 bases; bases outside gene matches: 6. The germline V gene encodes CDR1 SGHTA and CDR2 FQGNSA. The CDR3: CASSFNDRAQHF. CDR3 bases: TGTGCCAGCAGCTTCAACGACAGGGCGCAGCATTTT.

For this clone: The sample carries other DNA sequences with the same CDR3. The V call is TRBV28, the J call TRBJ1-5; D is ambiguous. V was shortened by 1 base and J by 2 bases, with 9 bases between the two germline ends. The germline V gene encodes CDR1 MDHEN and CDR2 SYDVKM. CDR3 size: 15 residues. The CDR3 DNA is TGTGCCAGCAGTTTATCCCTTTCGGGCAATCAGCCCCAGCATTTT. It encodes CASSLSLSGNQPQHF.

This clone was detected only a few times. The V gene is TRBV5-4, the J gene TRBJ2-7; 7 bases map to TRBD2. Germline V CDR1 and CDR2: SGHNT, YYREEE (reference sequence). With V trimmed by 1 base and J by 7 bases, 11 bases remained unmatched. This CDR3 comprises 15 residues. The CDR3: CASSLKGGSFGEQYF. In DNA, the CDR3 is TGTGCCAGCAGCTTGAAGGGAGGGAGCTTCGGTGAGCAGTACTTC.

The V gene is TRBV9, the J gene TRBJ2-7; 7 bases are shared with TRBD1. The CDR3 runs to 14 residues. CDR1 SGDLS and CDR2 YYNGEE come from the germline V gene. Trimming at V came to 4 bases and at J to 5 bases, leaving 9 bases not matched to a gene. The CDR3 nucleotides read TGTGCCAGCAGCCCGACGGGACAGCCTCACGAGCAGTACTTC. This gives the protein CASSPTGQPHEQYF.

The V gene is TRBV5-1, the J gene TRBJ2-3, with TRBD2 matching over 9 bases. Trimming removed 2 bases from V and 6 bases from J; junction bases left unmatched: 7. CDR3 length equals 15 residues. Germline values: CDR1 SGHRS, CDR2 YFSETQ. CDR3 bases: TGCGCCAGCAGCTTAAGCGGGAGGATTGCCGATACGCAGTATTTT. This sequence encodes CASSLSGRIADTQYF.

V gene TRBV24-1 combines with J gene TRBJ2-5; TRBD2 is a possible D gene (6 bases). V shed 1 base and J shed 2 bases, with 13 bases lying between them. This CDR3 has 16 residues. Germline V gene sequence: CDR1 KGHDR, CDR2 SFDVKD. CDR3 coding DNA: TGTGCCACCAGTGATTTTTCGGGACTGAGACAAGAGACCCAGTACTTC. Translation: CATSDFSGLRQETQYF.

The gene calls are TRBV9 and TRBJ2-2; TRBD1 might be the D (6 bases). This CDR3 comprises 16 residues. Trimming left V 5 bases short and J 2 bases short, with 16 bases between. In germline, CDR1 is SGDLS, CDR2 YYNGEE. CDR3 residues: CASSDPYRDNTGELFF. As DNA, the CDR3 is TGTGCCAGCAGTGATCCCTACAGGGACAACACCGGGGAGCTGTTTTTT.

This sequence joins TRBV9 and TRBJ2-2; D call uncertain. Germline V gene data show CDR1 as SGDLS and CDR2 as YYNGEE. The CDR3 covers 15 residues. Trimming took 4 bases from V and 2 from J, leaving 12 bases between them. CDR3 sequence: CASSTRSLNTGELFF. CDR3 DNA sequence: TGTGCCAGCAGCACCCGGAGTCTCAACACCGGGGAGCTGTTTTTT.